This T cell receptor beta chain appears in the sequencing data of a study of T-cell memory formation after mild COVID-19. A single record per CDR3 protein comes from TCRdb applying MiXCR to the 5' RACE reads. The sample has hundreds of thousands of distinct CDR3 sequences, about 20% seen once; the top ten hold about 21%. The germline gives CDR1 SGHVS, CDR2 FNYEAQ. V lost 2 bases to trimming and J lost 5 bases; unmatched junction nucleotides: 11. The CDR3 consists of 17 residues. Specimen: PBMCs or a T cell subset sorted from them (not recorded which). V usage is TRBV7-6 and J usage is TRBJ2-7; 11 positions agree with TRBD1. The TCR sequence derives from a man aged 18 to 29 who had mild COVID-19 (a few samples of this study predate the infection). Cell type and time point are not known. CDR3 protein: CASSLLYHGQGANEQYF. CDR3 DNA: TGTGCCAGCAGCTTATTGTATCATGGACAGGGGGCAAACGAGCAGTACTTC. Full variable domain (outside the CDR3, taken from reference TRBV7-6 and TRBJ2-7): GAGVSQSPRYKVTKRGQDVALRCDPISGHVSLYWYRQALGQGPEFLTYFNYEAQQDKSGLPNDRFSAERPEGSISTLTIQRTEQRDSAMYRCASSLLYHGQGANEQYFGPGTRLTVT.